At least ten counts were recorded for the clone carrying this TCR beta chain. The antigen is not known. TCRdb re-called the RACE reads with MiXCR, one entry per CDR3 protein. The sample yields some 82,000 distinct CDR3 sequences, about 11% seen once. The data belong to a study of human T cells and chemical hapten exposure. About the study: Chiefly female patients presented with alopecia areata, totalis or universalis.

General study points: Patch test score showed a positive correlation with PT1 expanded TCR counts.

Time point in this sample: patch test 1, 2 weeks after DPC sensitization. Treatment indicated: therapeutic diphenylcyclopropenone sensitization with weekly scalp DPC. Researchers extracted total RNA from unfractionated whole blood. In germline, CDR1 is DFQATT, CDR2 SNEGSKA (reference sequence). The CDR3 consists of 12 residues. Trimming left V 3 bases short and J 2 bases short, with 6 bases between. Here the sequenced sample was whole blood, taken in connection with sensitization to the hapten diphenylcyclopropenone (DPC). The rearrangement uses TRBV20-1 and TRBJ2-3; no clear D. The receptor was isolated from a woman aged 45-65 years with alopecia areata. Some clones in this sample may be carry-over from other donors' samples. The CDR3 DNA is TGCAGTGCTAGCCTGGACACAGATACGCAGTATTTT. Residues: CSASLDTDTQYF.